This TCR beta chain was captured by sequencing in a study of shared clonotypes between healthy human individuals. The study, taken as a whole, reports: Relative to memory subsets, naive subsets generally showed larger estimated richness. The small donor group covered limited genetic and exposure diversity.

CD45RO-negative, CCR7-positively selected cells formed the naive CD8 fraction, excluding terminally differentiated effector memory CD45RA+ cells. This clone has only a few counts. The antigen remains unidentified. CDR1 and CDR2 (germline): MDHEN, SYDVKM. The length of the CDR3 is 15 residues. Trimming left V 5 bases short and J 5 bases short, with 16 bases between. The protocol was immunoSEQ multiplex PCR, while the TCRdb copy is restricted to in-frame clones and leaves out a portion. This table has hundreds of thousands of clones, approximately 97% appearing once. The receptor was derived from a man between 25 and 39 years old in good health. Sequencing was performed on naive CD8+ T cells sorted from blood. V gene TRBV28 combines with J gene TRBJ2-1; D gene unclear. In nucleotides, the CDR3 is TGTGCCAGCAGTAGTTTCGGGCTAGACAACAATGAGCAGTTCTTC. Its protein is CASSSFGLDNNEQFF.